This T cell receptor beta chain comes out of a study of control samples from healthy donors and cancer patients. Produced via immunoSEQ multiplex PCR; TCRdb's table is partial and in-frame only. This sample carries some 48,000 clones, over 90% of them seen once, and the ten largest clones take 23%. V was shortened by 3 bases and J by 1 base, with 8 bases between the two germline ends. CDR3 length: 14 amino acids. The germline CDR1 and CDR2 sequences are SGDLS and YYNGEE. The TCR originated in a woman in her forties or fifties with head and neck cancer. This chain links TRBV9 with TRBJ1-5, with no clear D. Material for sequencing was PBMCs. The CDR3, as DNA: TGTGCCAGCAGCGCGGGAGGGAGCAATCAGCCCCAGCATTTT. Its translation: CASSAGGSNQPQHF.